This T cell receptor beta chain was obtained from a study of blood T cell repertoires in COVID-19. Study-level background: There were acute and convalescent COVID-19 samples, and they came from the United States, Italy and Spain. PBMCs, B-cell-depleted T cells, or T cells provided the cDNA or gDNA that made up the material.

In the original workflow: Researchers report that nucleated cell counts were estimated from reference gene primer amplification. The data were produced by immunoSEQ multiplex PCR, yet TCRdb's version contains in-frame clones alone and is incomplete. V and J calls and clone size follow that table, whereas D and trimming were derived from the DNA. Here the sample spans more than 250,000 clones, over 75% being singletons. The receptor was derived from a man aged 45-65 years with active or convalescent COVID-19. The sample consisted of peripheral blood.

The CDR3 loop is CASSLASGEANEQFF. DNA for the CDR3: TGCGCCAGCAGCTTGGCGTCGGGAGAGGCTAATGAGCAGTTCTTC. This chain uses TRBV5-1 with TRBJ2-1; weak D call: TRBD2 (6 bases). Trimming stripped 0 bases from V and 7 bases from J, with 14 bases between. The CDR3 length is 15 residues. Germline values: CDR1 SGHRS, CDR2 YFSETQ. The full variable domain, completed using reference TRBV5-1 and TRBJ2-1, is KAGVTQTPRYLIKTRGQQVTLSCSPISGHRSVSWYQQTPGQGLQFLFEYFSETQRNKGNFPGRFSGRQFSNSRSEMNVSTLELGDSALYLCASSLASGEANEQFFGPGTRLTVL.